This T cell receptor (beta chain) was observed in a study of shared clonotypes between healthy human individuals (dated by TCRdb to about 2020). At the level of the whole study: The cohort comprised a couple of women and a few men aged 18 to 49 years. Blood TCR repertoires of four to six healthy adults were deeply sequenced to estimate repertoire size and the extent of clonotype sharing between individuals. Libraries were prepared and TCR repertoires were sequenced by different laboratories using diverse techniques, in order to increase sequencing depth and limit assay-specific biases. Each donor's leukapheresis produced roughly between roughly 0.85 and 10 billion PBMCs.

Reading from cysteine to phenylalanine, the CDR3 counts 17 amino acids. Just the 51-base CDR3 DNA is kept, in frame starting at base 1. At the junction V is shortened by 5 bases and J by 0 bases, with 14 bases in between. The donors were healthy, HIV-negative adults who had no recently reported acute infections or vaccinations. Only Caucasian adults living in Nashville, Tennessee, USA were represented among the donors. In the unsorted samples, some 94 million PBMCs were counted, and genomic DNA was extracted using the QIAamp DNA Blood Mini kit. After blood collection by leukapheresis, PBMCs were isolated using Ficoll-Histopaque density gradient centrifugation and then cryopreserved in the vapor phase of liquid nitrogen. Notes on this clone: No antigen is known for it. Base qualities are not at hand, and no much larger clone is one base apart.

TCR CDR3 regions were amplified from genomic DNA by multiplex PCR using the deep immunoSEQ assay. Extracted genomic DNA from each cell subset was distributed evenly across all wells of several immunoSEQ 96-well plates, and each plate was treated as a replicate. Each replicate PCR for unsorted PBMC received 250 to 300 ng genomic DNA, equal to tens of thousands of T cell genomes. Genomic DNA from unsorted PBMC was sequenced over ten immunoSEQ deep assay plates. Purified libraries were quantified with a Qubit 3.0 fluorometer, sized on a Bioanalyzer 2100, and re-quantified with the KAPA Library Quantification kit. Every immunoSEQ 96-well plate was sequenced on a separate single-read 150-cycle Illumina NextSeq 550 flow cell. From the authors' description of their analysis: Because the immunoSEQ output held only junctional sequences and lacked quality scores, the filtering could not match the filtering applied to full-length reads. Sequences were annotated with PyIR, a Python wrapper for IgBLAST v1.9, and V/J genes and CDR3 were assigned using IMGT germline references. Any read was removed if the V/J assignment was weak (E-value above 1e-6), the CDR3 was missing, or the read contained stop codons, out-of-frame junctions, or ambiguous translated residues. V3J clonotypes were defined as sequences sharing the same inferred V gene, J gene, and CDR3 amino acid sequence. Percentage overlap between repertoires was calculated by dividing the number of shared unique clonotypes by the size of the smaller repertoire. Repertoire richness was assessed with RTK rarefaction, the Chao1 estimator, and Recon v2.1 estimates of unobserved clonotypes. The table comes from immuneACCESS by way of TCRdb, which keeps in-frame sequences with V and J called. Part of the clones is missing from these tables; in studies checked, under half for an unresolved V gene and the rest for unknown reasons. From that table come the V and J calls and clone size; the DNA was used to work out D and trimming. This sample comprises over 400,000 clones, approximately 82% of them detected only once. 12% of the sample is held by the ten biggest clonotypes.

What the study reported, not specific to this receptor: Sampling was limited to blood, and TCR repertoires in tissue likely differ from TCR repertoires in blood. Pairwise subsampling indicated that sequencing depth was expected to affect the degree of clonotype sharing among donors. The small number of donors limited the genetic and exposure-history diversity represented.

The clonotype comes from a woman between 35 and 50 years old in good health. Some clones in this sample may be carry-over from other donors' samples. The sequence links TRBV23-1 to TRBJ2-6; the D segment may tentatively be TRBD1 or TRBD2, each giving 5 matched bases. Being an ORF, TRBV23-1 has a function that is uncertain. Sequencing was done on a sample of PBMCs. Here is the DNA: TGCGCCAGCAGTGAGAGGGGAGTTCCCTCTGGGGCCAACGTCCTGACTTTC. This is translated as CASSERGVPSGANVLTF.